In its sample, the clone carrying this T cell receptor beta chain was seen once. What it recognizes is unknown. These data come from a study of vaccination effects on CD4 cells after COVID-19. Before any sequencing was done, the ViraFEST assay used viral peptide pools to expand antigen-specific CD4+ T cells. Cultured cells yielded isolated CD4+ T cells after 10 days. None of these healthy vaccinees had been infected with SARS-CoV-2 before vaccination. Supplemented with 7.5 to 10 IU/ml IL-2 and 10 ug/ml peptides, a few million PBMC per well were kept in culture. IL-2 medium supplanted half the medium on days 3 and 7. In germline, CDR1 is MNHNS, CDR2 SASEGT. The CDR3 loop spans 16 amino acids. V was clipped by 0 bases and J by 4 bases, with 15 bases between them. General observations from the study: Vaccine- and infection-induced clones showed marked clonal contraction late following vaccination. Convalescent patients numbered few in the study; early post-infection timepoints were missing entirely.

Repertoires were generated with immunoSEQ multiplex PCR, while TCRdb's copy carries only in-frame clones and drops some. The data hold some 31,000 clones, with around 73% observed a single time. This sample comprised CD4+ T cells from PBMCs cultured with HCoV-OC43 spike peptides, obtained before COVID-19 vaccination. The subset here: HCoV-OC43 spike overlapping peptide pool stimulation. The TCR comes from a human donor who received a COVID-19 vaccine. This chain connects TRBV6-1 to TRBJ1-1; perhaps TRBD1 as D (6 bases). The CDR3 nucleotides are TGTGCCAGCAGTGAAGCCTCACAGGGTCAGGGCACTGAAGCTTTCTTT. Its protein product is CASSEASQGQGTEAFF.